Presented here are 4 T cell receptor beta chains from one specimen sequenced in a study of blood T cell repertoires in COVID-19 (dated by TCRdb to 2019 to 2021). Libraries came from the immunoSEQ multiplex PCR assay. TCRdb provides this immuneACCESS table in a form limited to in-frame rearrangements. Some clones are lacking; in checked studies, under half of them reflect an unresolved V gene, and why the rest are absent is not known. This sample lists fewer than 250,000 clones; 75% to 85% were detected once. The leading ten clones occupy roughly 4.7% of the sample. The sample consisted of peripheral blood. The receptor set was obtained from a woman in her seventies with acute or convalescent COVID-19.

V and J are TRBV7-9 and TRBJ2-1, with a tentative D call TRBD1 (5 bases). This CDR3 is built from 13 residues. Looked up from germline, CDR1 is SEHNR and CDR2 is FQNEAQ (reference sequence). V was cut by 6 bases and J by 4 bases, with 10 bases left in between. The CDR3 bases are TGTGCCAGCAGTTGGCAGGGTTACAATGAGCAGTTCTTC. The encoded protein is CASSWQGYNEQFF.

This clone was seen a handful of times. The chain links TRBV24-1 to TRBJ1-2, with 9 nucleotides matching TRBD1. Germline V gene sequence: CDR1 KGHDR, CDR2 SFDVKD. Germline trimming cut 3 bases from V and 6 bases from J; bases unmatched to any gene: 4. The CDR3 consists of 14 residues. This CDR3 is CATSDRWTGDGYTF. The CDR3 DNA follows: TGTGCCACCAGTGATCGGTGGACAGGGGATGGCTACACCTTC.

This chain connects TRBV6-2 or TRBV6-3 to TRBJ1-4; D not resolved. The germline V gene encodes CDR1 MNHEY and CDR2 SVGEGT. There are 20 residues in the CDR3. V dropped 0 bases and J dropped 1 base, with 21 bases sitting between them. For the CDR3, the DNA is TGTGCCAGCAGTTACTCCCCTAACCCGAGTGGACTGGAAACTAATGAAAAACTGTTTTTT. Translation: CASSYSPNPSGLETNEKLFF.

This clone appeared once. This chain connects TRBV4-1 to TRBJ1-1; unclear D gene. Between the trimmed V and J ends, which lost 0 bases and 7 bases, there was a span of 15 bases. This CDR3 has 15 residues. From germline, CDR1 is MGHRA and CDR2 YSYEKL. In DNA form, the CDR3 reads TGCGCCAGCAGCCAAGAACTTTCGTATGTCTATGAAGCTTTCTTT. This sequence encodes CASSQELSYVYEAFF.